The 14 T cell receptor beta chains below come from one sample, sequenced in a study of shared clonotypes between healthy human individuals. Clones were read by immunoSEQ multiplex PCR, and TCRdb kept only the in-frame ones, dropping some. The sample consists of 2 million to 3 million clones, approximately 93% of them appearing once. Sequencing input: naive CD4+ T cells from PBMCs. Subset reported: CD45RA+ positively selected. The source of these receptors is a young man in good health. Some clones in this sample may be carry-over from other donors' samples.

This sequence joins TRBV4-2 and TRBJ1-1; D is unclear. The V gene's germline CDR1 is LGHNA and CDR2 YNFKEQ. V lost 4 bases, J lost 0 bases, and 12 bases lay in between. The CDR3 extends over 15 amino acids. As DNA, the CDR3 is TGTGCCAGCAGCCGAAGGGCGTACATGAACACTGAAGCTTTCTTT. This sequence encodes CASSRRAYMNTEAFF.

The V and J genes are TRBV19 and TRBJ2-1; perhaps D is TRBD1 or TRBD2 (5 bases each). The CDR3 runs to 13 residues. The V gene's germline CDR1 is LNHDA and CDR2 SQIVND (reference sequence). With 3 bases removed from V and 7 bases from J, the gap between germline ends came to 10 bases. The CDR3 loop is CASSIGAQNEQFF. DNA of the CDR3: TGTGCCAGTAGTATCGGGGCACAGAATGAGCAGTTCTTC.

The chain carries TRBV18 and TRBJ1-2, with 10 bases matching TRBD1. Per germline, CDR1 KGHSH and CDR2 LQKENI. V was clipped by 5 bases and J by 6 bases; unmatched bases: 3. This CDR3 is 13 amino acids long. CDR3 sequence (DNA): TGTGCCAGCTCAGAGACAGGGGGCGATGGCTACACCTTC. Translating gives CASSETGGDGYTF.

This rearrangement joins TRBV29-1 to TRBJ1-1, with D uncertain. The V end lost 6 bases, the J end lost 5 bases, and 10 bases lay between the germline ends. The CDR3 extends over 11 amino acids. Germline V gene data show CDR1 as SQVTM and CDR2 as ANQGSEA. The CDR3 DNA reads TGCAGCGTAGATACCGGGACTGAAGCTTTCTTT. Its translation: CSVDTGTEAFF.

The V gene is TRBV5-4, the J gene TRBJ2-7, with 8 bases lining up with TRBD2. The junction had 4 bases not matched to a gene; V was cut back by 5 bases and J by 3 bases. Per the germline V gene, CDR1 is SGHNT and CDR2 is YYREEE (reference sequence). CDR3 size: 13 residues. CDR3 in amino acids: CASREGTSYEQYF. The CDR3 DNA reads as TGTGCCAGCAGAGAAGGGACTAGCTACGAGCAGTACTTC.

This clone has just one count. The same CDR3 is also encoded by other DNA sequences in this sample. The chain combines TRBV7-3 with TRBJ2-5; 7 nucleotides agree with TRBD1. After removal of 3 bases from V and 5 bases from J, the junction contained 3 bases not matched to a gene. This CDR3 is 13 amino acids long. Germline V gene data show CDR1 as SGHTA and CDR2 as FQGTGA. CDR3 in amino acids: CASSLGTEETQYF. CDR3 coding DNA: TGTGCCAGCAGCTTGGGGACAGAGGAGACCCAGTACTTC.

V gene TRBV28 combines with J gene TRBJ1-3, with a weak D call TRBD1 (5 bases). V was clipped by 6 bases and J by 7 bases, with 16 bases between them. Per germline, CDR1 MDHEN and CDR2 SYDVKM. The CDR3 is 14 residues long. The CDR3 DNA sequence: TGTGCCAGCAGCGAGACCGGGGGTCGGAACACCATATATTTT. It encodes CASSETGGRNTIYF. Together with reference TRBV28 and TRBJ1-3, the CDR3 gives the full variable domain: DVKVTQSSRYLVKRTGEKVFLECVQDMDHENMFWYRQDPGLGLRLIYFSYDVKMKEKGDIPEGYSVSREKKERFSLILESASTNQTSMYLCASSETGGRNTIYFGEGSWLTVV.

The chain has TRBV10-3 and TRBJ1-1, with TRBD1 matching 7 bases. Germline CDR1 ENHRY, CDR2 SYGVKD. This CDR3 comprises 14 residues. V trimming: 0 bases; J trimming: 6 bases; junction bases outside the gene matches: 4. The CDR3 sequence is CAISESTGTPEAFF. CDR3 in DNA: TGTGCCATCAGTGAGTCGACAGGGACCCCTGAAGCTTTCTTT.

The chain carries TRBV4-2 and TRBJ1-4; D uncertain. CDR1 LGHNA and CDR2 YNFKEQ come from the germline V gene. There are 18 residues in the CDR3. Trimming removed 1 base from V and 0 bases from J, with 15 bases in between. The CDR3 region is CASSQVPVSLATNEKLFF. CDR3 in DNA: TGTGCCAGCAGCCAAGTACCCGTCAGCCTTGCAACTAATGAAAAACTGTTTTTT.

V is TRBV6-6 and J is TRBJ2-1, with 7 bases lining up with TRBD1. The trim removed 5 bases at V and 15 bases at J, leaving 7 bases unmatched. Germline V lookup: CDR1 MNHNY, CDR2 SVGAGI (reference sequence). There are 11 residues in the CDR3. The CDR3 reads CASSPMTGLFF. CDR3 sequence (DNA): TGTGCCAGCAGTCCGATGACAGGGCTGTTCTTC.

This rearrangement joins TRBV5-4 to TRBJ2-1, with D perhaps matching TRBD2 (5 bases). V lost 5 bases to trimming and J lost 6 bases, with 12 bases between them. The germline V gene encodes CDR1 SGHNT and CDR2 YYREEE (reference sequence). The CDR3 contains 13 residues. CDR3 DNA: TGTGCCAGCAGGTTTGTAGGGAGCAATGAGCAGTTCTTC. Translating gives CASRFVGSNEQFF.

This chain links TRBV6-5 with TRBJ2-2, with D tentatively TRBD1 (6 bases). Germline values: CDR1 MNHEY, CDR2 SVGAGI. Trimming pared 5 bases from V and 7 bases from J, leaving 8 bases between. The CDR3 extends over 12 amino acids. CDR3 bases: TGTGCCAGCAGTAACAGGGTCGGGGAGCTGTTTTTT. This gives the protein CASSNRVGELFF.

The chain recombines TRBV5-1 with TRBJ1-1, with D hard to call. The V end was cut by 1 base, the J end by 3 bases, with 10 bases between. Looked up from germline, CDR1 is SGHRS and CDR2 is YFSETQ. This CDR3 has 14 residues. The CDR3 coding sequence is TGCGCCAGCAGCTTGTGGACGGCCCACACTGAAGCTTTCTTT. Residues: CASSLWTAHTEAFF.

The CDR3 bases are TGTGCCAGCAGTTACTACACTGAAGCTTTCTTT. It yields the protein CASSYYTEAFF. The chain is built from TRBV6-6 and TRBJ1-1; unclear D gene. This CDR3 contains 11 residues. V lost 1 base to trimming and J lost 3 bases, with 0 bases between them. CDR1 MNHNY and CDR2 SVGAGI come from the germline V gene (reference sequence).